This T cell receptor beta chain was retrieved from a study of metastatic and nonmetastatic thyroid tumors. About the study: Blood and tumor or nodule tissue repertoires from malignant and benign thyroid patients were compared.

Germline V gene lookup returns CDR1 MNHNS and CDR2 SASEGT. This CDR3 spans 13 amino acids. V was shortened by 8 bases and J by 0 bases, with 8 bases between the two germline ends. Until they underwent thyroid surgery, no patient had received any treatment. Original methodology: Between-group CDR3 differences, defined by clinicopathological status, yielded a distant-metastasis classifier for papillary thyroid cancer. TCRdb re-called the PCR reads with MiXCR. The authors' filters were not applied to this entry. This sample has several thousand clones; about 33% occur once, and the top ten carry about 10%. Study observations and caveats: When malignant thyroid tumors were compared with benign nodules, TCR beta diversity was reportedly significantly higher in the malignant tumors. This held in both blood and tumor samples.

This clone was seen more than once but under ten times. What it binds is unknown. This clonotype was obtained from a female donor with papillary thyroid cancer or a benign thyroid nodule (not recorded which). Some clones in this sample may be carry-over from other donors' samples. The chain combines TRBV6-1 with TRBJ1-3; no clear D gene. Sequencing was done on a sample of tumor tissue. The CDR3 protein is CASGRGSGNTIYF. In DNA, the CDR3 is TGTGCCAGCGGACGGGGCTCTGGAAACACCATATATTTT.